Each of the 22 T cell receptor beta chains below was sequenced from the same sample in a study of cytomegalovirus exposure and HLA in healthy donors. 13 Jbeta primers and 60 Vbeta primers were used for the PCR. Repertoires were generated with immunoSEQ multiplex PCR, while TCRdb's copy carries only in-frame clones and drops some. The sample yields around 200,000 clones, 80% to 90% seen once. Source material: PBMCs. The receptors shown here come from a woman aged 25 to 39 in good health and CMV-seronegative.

The CDR3 DNA is TGTGCCAGCAGCTTGGGTAGCGGGAGAGGTGGCGAGCAGTACTTC. It translates to CASSLGSGRGGEQYF. The chain couples TRBV5-4 to TRBJ2-7; 9 bases agree with TRBD2. Germline CDR1 reads SGHNT; CDR2 reads YYREEE (reference sequence). V shed 0 bases, J shed 6 bases, and the junction held 7 bases outside the gene matches. CDR3 length: 15 amino acids.

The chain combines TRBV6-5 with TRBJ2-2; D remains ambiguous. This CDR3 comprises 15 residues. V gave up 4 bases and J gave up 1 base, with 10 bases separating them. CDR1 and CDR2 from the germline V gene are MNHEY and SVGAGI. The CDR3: CASSFRQVNTGELFF. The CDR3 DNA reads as TGTGCCAGCAGTTTCAGACAAGTGAACACCGGGGAGCTGTTTTTT.

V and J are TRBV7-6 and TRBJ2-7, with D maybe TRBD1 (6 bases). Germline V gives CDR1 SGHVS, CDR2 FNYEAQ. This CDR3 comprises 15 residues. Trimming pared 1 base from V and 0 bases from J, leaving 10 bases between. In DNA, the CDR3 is TGTGCCAGCAGCTTAGGTAGGACAGTCTCCTACGAGCAGTACTTC. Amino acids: CASSLGRTVSYEQYF.

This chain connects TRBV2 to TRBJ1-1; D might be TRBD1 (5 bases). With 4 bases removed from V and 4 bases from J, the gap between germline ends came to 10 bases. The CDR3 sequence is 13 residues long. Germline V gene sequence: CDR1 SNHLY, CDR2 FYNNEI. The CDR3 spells CASSVDRGTEAFF. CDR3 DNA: TGTGCCAGCAGTGTAGACAGAGGCACTGAAGCTTTCTTT. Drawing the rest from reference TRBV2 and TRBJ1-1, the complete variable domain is EPEVTQTPSHQVTQMGQEVILRCVPISNHLYFYWYRQILGQKVEFLVSFYNNEISEKSEIFDDQFSVERPDGSNFTLKIRSTKLEDSAMYFCASSVDRGTEAFFGQGTRLTVV.

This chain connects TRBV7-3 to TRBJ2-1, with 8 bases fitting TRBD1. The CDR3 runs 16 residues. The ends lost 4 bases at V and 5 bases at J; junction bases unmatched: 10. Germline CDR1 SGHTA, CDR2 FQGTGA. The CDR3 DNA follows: TGTGCCAGCAGCTCATCTTCAGGGGGCGGCAACAATGAGCAGTTCTTC. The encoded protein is CASSSSSGGGNNEQFF.

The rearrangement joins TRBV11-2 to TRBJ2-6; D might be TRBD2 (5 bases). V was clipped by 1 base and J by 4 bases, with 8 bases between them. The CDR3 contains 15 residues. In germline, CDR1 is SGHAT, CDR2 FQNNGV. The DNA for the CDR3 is TGTGCCAGCAGCTTAGGGCTAGCCGGGGCCAACGTCCTGACTTTC. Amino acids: CASSLGLAGANVLTF.

DNA for the CDR3: TGTGCCAGCAGACCTGGAGGAAACAGGGGTCCATATCACGAGCAGTACTTC. Its translation is CASRPGGNRGPYHEQYF. V and J are TRBV27 and TRBJ2-7, with 7 positions matching TRBD1. V shed 6 bases and J 5 bases; nucleotides not matched to a gene: 19. Germline V gene data show CDR1 as MNHEY and CDR2 as SMNVEV (reference sequence). This CDR3 spans 17 amino acids.

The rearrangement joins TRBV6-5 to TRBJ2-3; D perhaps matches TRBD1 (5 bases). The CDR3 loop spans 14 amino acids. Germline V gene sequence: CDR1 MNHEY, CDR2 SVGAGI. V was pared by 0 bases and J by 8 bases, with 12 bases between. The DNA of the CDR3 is TGTGCCAGCAGTTACTCTTCAGGGTTAGGTACGCAGTATTTT. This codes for CASSYSSGLGTQYF.

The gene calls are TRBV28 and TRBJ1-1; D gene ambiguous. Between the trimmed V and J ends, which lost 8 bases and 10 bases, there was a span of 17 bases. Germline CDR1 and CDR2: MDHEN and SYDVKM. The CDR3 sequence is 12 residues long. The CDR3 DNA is TGTGCCAGCGGTCTGGAGGGAAGTGGAGCTTTCTTT. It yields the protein CASGLEGSGAFF.

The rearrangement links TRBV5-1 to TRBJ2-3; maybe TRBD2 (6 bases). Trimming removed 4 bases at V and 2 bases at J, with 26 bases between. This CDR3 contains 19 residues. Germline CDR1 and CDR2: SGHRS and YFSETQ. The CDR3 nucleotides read TGCGCCAGCAGCCCGGAGGGGTGGGCGGCGACAAGAAACACAGATACGCAGTATTTT. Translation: CASSPEGWAATRNTDTQYF.

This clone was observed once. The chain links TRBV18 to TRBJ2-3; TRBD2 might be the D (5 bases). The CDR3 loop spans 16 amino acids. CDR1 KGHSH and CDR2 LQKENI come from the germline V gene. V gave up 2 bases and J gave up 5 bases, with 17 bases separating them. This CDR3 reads CASSPNSGGRLDTQYF. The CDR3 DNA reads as TGTGCCAGCTCACCAAATTCCGGCGGGCGCCTAGATACGCAGTATTTT.

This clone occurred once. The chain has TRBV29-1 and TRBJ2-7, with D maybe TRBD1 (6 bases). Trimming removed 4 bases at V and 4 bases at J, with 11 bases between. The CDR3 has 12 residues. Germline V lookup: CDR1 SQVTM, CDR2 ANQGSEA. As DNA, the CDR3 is TGCAGCGTTGTGCAGGGGACGTACGAGCAGTACTTC. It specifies CSVVQGTYEQYF.

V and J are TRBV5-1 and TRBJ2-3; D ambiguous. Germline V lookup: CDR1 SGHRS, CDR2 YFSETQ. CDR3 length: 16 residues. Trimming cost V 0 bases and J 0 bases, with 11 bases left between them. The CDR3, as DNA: TGCGCCAGCAGCTTGGCTACAGACCTTAGCACAGATACGCAGTATTTT. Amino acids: CASSLATDLSTDTQYF.

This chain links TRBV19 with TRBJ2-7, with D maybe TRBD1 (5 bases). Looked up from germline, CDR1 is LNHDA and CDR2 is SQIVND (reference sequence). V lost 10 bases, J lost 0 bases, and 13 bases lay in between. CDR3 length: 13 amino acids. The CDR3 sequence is CATSDIPSYEQYF. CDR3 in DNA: TGTGCCACCTCGGACATCCCCTCCTACGAGCAGTACTTC.

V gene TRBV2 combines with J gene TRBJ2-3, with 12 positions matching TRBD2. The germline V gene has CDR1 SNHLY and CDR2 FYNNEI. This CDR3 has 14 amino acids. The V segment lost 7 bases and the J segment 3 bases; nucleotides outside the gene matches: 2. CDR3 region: CASITSGGTDTQYF. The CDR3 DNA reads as TGTGCCAGCATTACTAGCGGGGGGACAGATACGCAGTATTTT.

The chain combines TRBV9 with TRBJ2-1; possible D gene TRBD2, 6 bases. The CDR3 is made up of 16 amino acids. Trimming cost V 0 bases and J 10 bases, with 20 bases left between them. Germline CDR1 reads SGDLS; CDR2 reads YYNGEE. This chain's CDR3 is CASSVAGGVSGREQFF. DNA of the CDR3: TGTGCCAGCAGCGTAGCTGGAGGGGTCAGCGGCCGAGAGCAGTTCTTC.

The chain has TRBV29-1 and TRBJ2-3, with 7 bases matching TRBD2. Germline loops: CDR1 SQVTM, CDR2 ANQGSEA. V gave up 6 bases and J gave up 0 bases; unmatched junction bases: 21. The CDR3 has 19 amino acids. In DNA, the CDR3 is TGCAGCGTCGACGGGAGTTCGATAATACGGGAGGTTAGCACAGATACGCAGTATTTT. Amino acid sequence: CSVDGSSIIREVSTDTQYF.

CDR3 nucleotide sequence: TGTGCCAGCAGCTTATCGGGAAGTTACAATGAGCAGTTCTTC. Translation: CASSLSGSYNEQFF. The rearrangement links TRBV7-9 to TRBJ2-1, with D perhaps matching TRBD2 (5 bases). CDR3 length: 14 amino acids. Germline V gene sequence: CDR1 SEHNR, CDR2 FQNEAQ (reference sequence). V was cut by 2 bases and J by 4 bases, with 9 bases left in between.

CDR3 coding DNA: TGTGCCAGTAGTACGGACAGGGAGGGCAATCAGCCCCAGCATTTT. Its translation is CASSTDREGNQPQHF. This chain joins TRBV19 and TRBJ1-5; 8 nucleotides align to TRBD1. The J segment lost 2 bases and the V segment lost 4 bases, leaving 4 bases of the junction unmatched. This CDR3 has 15 amino acids. In germline, CDR1 is LNHDA, CDR2 SQIVND (reference sequence).

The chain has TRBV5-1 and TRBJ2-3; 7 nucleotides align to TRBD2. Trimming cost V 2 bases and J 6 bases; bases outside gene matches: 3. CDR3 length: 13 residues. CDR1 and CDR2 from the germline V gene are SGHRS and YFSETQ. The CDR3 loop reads CASSFLAEDTQYF. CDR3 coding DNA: TGCGCCAGCAGCTTCCTAGCGGAGGATACGCAGTATTTT.

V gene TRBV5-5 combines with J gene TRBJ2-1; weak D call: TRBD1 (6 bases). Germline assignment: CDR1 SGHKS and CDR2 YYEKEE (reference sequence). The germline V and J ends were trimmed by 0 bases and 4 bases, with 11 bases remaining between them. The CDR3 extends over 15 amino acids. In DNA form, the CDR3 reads TGTGCCAGCAGCTTGGCGGCAGGGGATTACAATGAGCAGTTCTTC. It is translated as CASSLAAGDYNEQFF.

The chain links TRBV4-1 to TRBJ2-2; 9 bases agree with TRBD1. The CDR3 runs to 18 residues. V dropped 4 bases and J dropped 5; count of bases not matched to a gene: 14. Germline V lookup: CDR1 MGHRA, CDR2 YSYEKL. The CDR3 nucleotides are TGCGCCAGCAGCCGGACCGGACAGGGGATATCAAGGACCGGGGAGCTGTTTTTT. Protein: CASSRTGQGISRTGELFF.